The rows below give T cell receptor beta chains drawn from one sample of a study of CD8 T cell repertoires and HIV-1 epitope variants. Their antigens remain unidentified. Profiling relied on immunoSEQ multiplex PCR, and the TCRdb table lists in-frame clones only, not all of them. Here the sample spans 2,000 to 2,500 clones, about 61% being singletons. The sequenced sample was cultured CD8+ T cells derived from PBMCs. The receptors shown here come from a male donor with HIV. CDR3s include the opening cysteine and the closing phenylalanine or tryptophan. Fields, in order: D gene, J gene, V gene, clone size, CDR3 DNA, CDR3 protein. D genes are given only for firm matches. A clone size is listed for some rows: how often the clone was seen (once, few, many), or a class if it is expanded.

- TRBJ2-1 TRBV7-2 - TGTGCCAGCAGCTTACCCTTCGGCAGGGTAAACTACAATGAGCAGTTCTTC CASSLPFGRVNYNEQFF
- TRBJ1-1 TRBV5-1 few TGCGCCAGCAGCTATGGGGACACTGAAGCTTTCTTT CASSYGDTEAFF
TRBD1 TRBJ1-1 TRBV28 - TGTGCCAGCAGGTGGACAGGGCCCACTGAAGCTTTCTTT CASRWTGPTEAFF
- TRBJ2-1 TRBV7-2 - TGTGCCAGCAGCTTAGTGGGGCTCTCCTACAATGAGCAGTTCTTC CASSLVGLSYNEQFF
- TRBJ2-5 TRBV4-2 - TGTGCCAGCAGCCCTCAGGACGACCAAGAGACCCAGTACTTC CASSPQDDQETQYF
TRBD1 TRBJ2-4 TRBV28 - TGTGCCAGCGCGTCCGGGACAGGGGATAAAAACATTCAGTACTTC CASASGTGDKNIQYF
TRBD1 TRBJ1-1 TRBV5-1 few TGCGCCAGCAGCTTCGGGACAGGAGGATTGAACACTGAAGCTTTCTTT CASSFGTGGLNTEAFF
TRBD2 TRBJ2-7 TRBV28 - TGTGCCAGCAAGCAGGTCGGGACTAGCGGTTACGAGCAGTACTTC CASKQVGTSGYEQYF
- TRBJ1-1 TRBV28 - TGTGCCAGCAGGGGGGGGGCCGTGAACACTGAAGCTTTCTTT CASRGGAVNTEAFF
- TRBJ1-2 TRBV5-1 large TGCGCCAGCAGCTCGCAGGAGACTAACTATGGCTACACCTTC CASSSQETNYGYTF
- TRBJ2-7 TRBV27 - TGTGCCAGCGGGTACTCCTACGAGCAGTACTTC CASGYSYEQYF
- TRBJ1-3 TRBV13 - TGTGCCAGCAGCTTAGCAGGGAAGGCTGGAAACACCATATATTTT CASSLAGKAGNTIYF
TRBD2 TRBJ2-1 TRBV4-3 - TGCGCCAGCAGCCAAGATACAAGCGGGGGGGCAAGTGAGCAGTTCTTC CASSQDTSGGASEQFF
- TRBJ1-1 TRBV4-2 - TGTGCCAGCAGCCAAGAAAAGAACACTGAAGCTTTCTTT CASSQEKNTEAFF
TRBD2 TRBJ2-5 TRBV4-1 - TGCGCCAGCAGCCAAGATGGAGGAGCGGGGGAGCAGTACTTC CASSQDGGAGEQYF
- TRBJ2-3 TRBV29-1 - TGCAGCGTTGATAACAACCCTAGCTATACGCAGTATTTT CSVDNNPSYTQYF
- TRBJ1-4 TRBV19 few TGTGCCAGTAGTATATCCCCGAGGGGTGAAAAACTGTTTTTT CASSISPRGEKLFF
- TRBJ2-7 TRBV2 - TGTGCCAGCAGTGCCGACAGCGACGAGCAGTACTTC CASSADSDEQYF
TRBD1 TRBJ2-7 TRBV6-5 - TGTGCCAGCAGCCTGACAGGGTCATTTACCTACGAGCAGTACTTC CASSLTGSFTYEQYF
- TRBJ2-1 TRBV6-5 - TGTGCCAGCAGTTACGTGGACAGCCGGGAGCAGTTCTTC CASSYVDSREQFF
- TRBJ2-3 TRBV9 few TGTGCCAGCACCCTAATTAACCCAGGGGCGTATTTT CASTLINPGAYF
TRBD2 TRBJ2-1 TRBV19 - TGTGCCAGTAGTATGTACGGGGGGGCATTGTACAATGAGCAGTTCTTC CASSMYGGALYNEQFF
TRBD1 TRBJ2-7 TRBV4-2 - TGTGCCAGCAGCCAAGAACTCCTGGGACAGGGGAGCTCCTACGAGCAGTACTTC CASSQELLGQGSSYEQYF
TRBD1 TRBJ2-7 TRBV11-2 - TGTGCCAGCAGCTTAGAGAGGCAGGGGGCGCGGGACGAGCAGTACTTC CASSLERQGARDEQYF
- TRBJ2-7 TRBV6-6 few TGTGCCAGCAGTTATTTGGGGTCCGGGCAGTACTTC CASSYLGSGQYF
- TRBJ2-3 TRBV6-1 - TGTGCCAGCAGTGAAGTCCTGACGGTCCGCGATACGCAGTATTTT CASSEVLTVRDTQYF
- TRBJ2-7 TRBV5-5 - TGTGCCAGCAGCTTAGGGAGTTCCTACGAGCAGTACTTC CASSLGSSYEQYF
TRBD1 TRBJ2-4 TRBV19 - TGTGCCAGTAGTATTGGGACAGGGTCCAAAAACATTCAGTACTTC CASSIGTGSKNIQYF
- TRBJ2-5 TRBV27 - TGTGCCAGCAGTTTAGGAGGGCAGGGCGGAGAGACCCAGTACTTC CASSLGGQGGETQYF
- TRBJ1-1 TRBV27 - TGTGCCAGCAGTTACCTGCGGCAGGGGCCTGCGAACACTGAAGCTTTCTTT CASSYLRQGPANTEAFF
TRBD1 TRBJ2-2 TRBV7-2 - TGTGCCAGCAGCTTAGTGGGACAGGGTCAGCTGTTTTTT CASSLVGQGQLFF
- TRBJ2-5 TRBV6-5 - TGTGCCAGCAGTTATGGGGGCGTAGGGGAGACCCAGTACTTC CASSYGGVGETQYF
TRBD2 TRBJ2-1 TRBV18 - TGTGCCAGCTCACCACCTGGGACTAGCGGGGGGTACAATGAGCAGTTCTTC CASSPPGTSGGYNEQFF
TRBD1 TRBJ1-1 TRBV15 - TGTGCCACCAGCAGGGACAGGGAATCCCTGAGGACTGAAGCTTTCTTT CATSRDRESLRTEAFF
TRBD1 TRBJ1-1 TRBV11-1 - TGTGCCAGCAGCCCCGGGACAGGGGTCGTTTACACTGAAGCTTTCTTT CASSPGTGVVYTEAFF
- TRBJ1-5 TRBV7-7 - TGTGCTAGCAGCTTAGGGGGGGTCGAGCCCCAGCATTTT CASSLGGVEPQHF
- TRBJ2-1 TRBV7-9 - TGTGCCAGCAGCCCTGGATCAGCGGATGAGCAGTTCTTC CASSPGSADEQFF
- TRBJ2-1 TRBV28 - TGTGCCAGCAGTTTTCGGAGCTCCTACAATGAGCAGTTCTTC CASSFRSSYNEQFF
- TRBJ1-4 TRBV7-8 - TGTGCCAGCAGCTTAGGTGCGACAGCTCCGTGGAGTGAAAAACTGTTTTTT CASSLGATAPWSEKLFF